Each of the 18 T cell receptor beta chains below was sequenced from the same sample in a study of T cells after yellow fever vaccination. Via MiXCR, TCRdb re-called the 5' RACE reads, giving one row per CDR3 protein. The sample has under 600,000 distinct CDR3 sequences, just over 20% seen once. The sample was PBMCs, taken roughly 23 days after the first yellow fever vaccination. These receptors all come from a man younger than 30 who received the YFV17D yellow fever vaccine.

J is TRBJ2-1 and V is TRBV28, with D perhaps matching TRBD2 (7 bases). Germline values: CDR1 MDHEN, CDR2 SYDVKM. V was trimmed by 3 bases and J by 6 bases, leaving 15 bases between them. This CDR3 comprises 15 residues. DNA of the CDR3: TGTGCCAGCAGTTTCGGGGGGCACACATTCAATGAGCAGTTCTTC. Translation: CASSFGGHTFNEQFF. The whole variable domain, filled in from reference TRBV28 and TRBJ2-1, reads DVKVTQSSRYLVKRTGEKVFLECVQDMDHENMFWYRQDPGLGLRLIYFSYDVKMKEKGDIPEGYSVSREKKERFSLILESASTNQTSMYLCASSFGGHTFNEQFFGPGTRLTVL.

This chain joins TRBV20-1 and TRBJ1-4; D uncertain. Per germline, CDR1 DFQATT and CDR2 SNEGSKA (reference sequence). The CDR3 contains 12 residues. V lost 7 bases and J 2 bases, leaving 8 bases between the germline ends. The CDR3 loop reads CSVPETNEKLFF. The CDR3 DNA is TGCAGTGTACCGGAGACTAATGAAAAACTGTTTTTT.

The J gene is TRBJ2-7, the V gene TRBV19; no clear D gene. V lost 1 base to trimming and J lost 2 bases, with 9 bases between them. The CDR3 sequence is 14 residues long. Per the germline V gene, CDR1 is LNHDA and CDR2 is SQIVND (reference sequence). The CDR3 loop reads CASSIGAGTYEQYF. CDR3 bases: TGTGCCAGTAGTATAGGCGCAGGAACCTACGAGCAGTACTTC. Combining the CDR3 with reference TRBV19 and TRBJ2-7 gives the whole variable domain DGGITQSPKYLFRKEGQNVTLSCEQNLNHDAMYWYRQDPGQGLRLIYYSQIVNDFQKGDIAEGYSVSREKKESFPLTVTSAQKNPTAFYLCASSIGAGTYEQYFGPGTRLTVT.

This clonotype turned up a few times. This sequence joins TRBV7-2 and TRBJ2-2; D gene unclear. Germline loops: CDR1 SGHTA, CDR2 FQGNSA. V was clipped by 3 bases and J by 6 bases, with 14 bases between them. The CDR3 has 15 amino acids. DNA of the CDR3: TGTGCCAGCAGCTTCCTTCTGAGTCCGGCCGGGGAGCTGTTTTTT. Its translation is CASSFLLSPAGELFF.

This clonotype has a handful of counts. This sequence joins TRBV6-2 or TRBV6-3 and TRBJ2-5; D remains unclear. Germline-derived CDR1 and CDR2 are MNHEY and SVGEGT. The germline V and J ends were trimmed by 0 bases and 5 bases, with 10 bases remaining between them. CDR3 length: 14 amino acids. In DNA, the CDR3 is TGTGCCAGCAGTTACTCTTCCAGATATGAGACCCAGTACTTC. Its protein is CASSYSSRYETQYF.

In its sample, this clonotype was seen a few times. The gene calls are TRBV5-4 and TRBJ2-7; 12 bases map to TRBD2. The V gene end was trimmed by 3 bases and the J gene end by 4 bases; junction bases not matched to a gene: 5. CDR3 size: 15 residues. The germline gives CDR1 SGHNT, CDR2 YYREEE (reference sequence). The CDR3 coding sequence is TGTGCCAGCAGCTCGACTAGCGGGGGACCATACGAGCAGTACTTC. It encodes CASSSTSGGPYEQYF.

The rearrangement links TRBV7-9 to TRBJ2-3; D is undetermined. With 2 bases removed from V and 5 bases from J, the gap between germline ends came to 20 bases. The CDR3 contains 17 residues. Germline values: CDR1 SEHNR, CDR2 FQNEAQ (reference sequence). The CDR3, as DNA: TGTGCCAGCAGCTTATCTTCTCGGCTAACATGGGGAGATACGCAGTATTTT. Translated: CASSLSSRLTWGDTQYF.

In its sample, this clonotype was seen a few times. V is TRBV5-1 and J is TRBJ1-1, with a tentative D call TRBD1 (5 bases). The germline V gene has CDR1 SGHRS and CDR2 YFSETQ. Trimming pared 0 bases from V and 11 bases from J, leaving 11 bases between. There are 12 residues in the CDR3. CDR3 region: CASSLGGERAFF. CDR3 DNA: TGCGCCAGCAGCTTGGGAGGGGAGCGGGCTTTCTTT.

Only a few counts were recorded for this clonotype. The germline gene is not matched at one end of the junction; a read error may be the cause. Here the CDR3 DNA reads TGTGCCACCAGCAGAGATAGGGCAGGGAGATGGTTC. This translates into CATSRDRAGRWF. The V and J genes are TRBV15 and TRBJ2-7; D is perhaps TRBD1 or TRBD2 (5 bases each). CDR1 is LNHNV, CDR2 YYDKDF, per germline (reference sequence). The CDR3 runs to 12 residues.

The chain joins TRBV9 to TRBJ1-4; TRBD1 matches at 7 bases. This CDR3 is 16 amino acids long. J lost 4 bases, V lost 4 bases, and 10 bases had no gene match. Germline lookup yields CDR1 SGDLS and CDR2 YYNGEE. CDR3 coding DNA: TGTGCCAGCAGCTCTCATAGAGGGACAGATAATGAAAAACTGTTTTTT. It translates to CASSSHRGTDNEKLFF.

The genes are TRBV7-9 and TRBJ1-1, with D unresolved. CDR1 is SEHNR, CDR2 FQNEAQ, per germline (reference sequence). This CDR3 region has 11 residues. Trimming cost V 3 bases and J 6 bases, with 5 bases left between them. CDR3: CASSLDAEAFF. The DNA of the CDR3 is TGTGCCAGCAGCTTGGATGCTGAAGCTTTCTTT. Drawing the rest from reference TRBV7-9 and TRBJ1-1, the complete variable domain is DTGVSQNPRHKITKRGQNVTFRCDPISEHNRLYWYRQTLGQGPEFLTYFQNEAQLEKSRLLSDRFSAERPKGSFSTLEIQRTEQGDSAMYLCASSLDAEAFFGQGTRLTVV.

The chain links TRBV7-9 to TRBJ1-1; perhaps TRBD1 as D (5 bases). The germline gives CDR1 SEHNR, CDR2 FQNEAQ (reference sequence). This CDR3 has 15 residues. V was pared by 5 bases and J by 7 bases, with 20 bases between. The CDR3 spells CASSLTAGGALEAFF. CDR3 coding DNA: TGTGCCAGCAGCCTCACAGCGGGCGGGGCGCTTGAAGCTTTCTTT.

This clonotype was seen a handful of times. V gene TRBV18 combines with J gene TRBJ2-3; TRBD1 is a possible D gene (6 bases). V shed 4 bases and J shed 4 bases, with 15 bases lying between them. This CDR3 comprises 15 residues. Per the germline V gene, CDR1 is KGHSH and CDR2 is LQKENI. The chain's CDR3 is CASSLRTAAPDTQYF. The CDR3, as DNA: TGTGCCAGCTCACTCAGGACAGCTGCCCCAGATACGCAGTATTTT. Combining the CDR3 with reference TRBV18 and TRBJ2-3 gives the whole variable domain NAGVMQNPRHLVRRRGQEARLRCSPMKGHSHVYWYRQLPEEGLKFMVYLQKENIIDESGMPKERFSAEFPKEGPSILRIQQVVRGDSAAYFCASSLRTAAPDTQYFGPGTRLTVL.

This clonotype occurred a few times. The rearrangement links TRBV7-2 to TRBJ1-5; D is uncertain. This CDR3 is 15 amino acids long. V was pared by 1 base and J by 3 bases, with 10 bases between. From germline, CDR1 is SGHTA and CDR2 FQGNSA. The CDR3 is CASSLDGGFNQPQHF. The CDR3 bases are TGTGCCAGCAGCTTAGATGGAGGGTTCAATCAGCCCCAGCATTTT. Looking up the rest from reference TRBV7-2 and TRBJ1-5 gives the full variable domain: GAGVSQSPSNKVTEKGKDVELRCDPISGHTALYWYRQSLGQGLEFLIYFQGNSAPDKSGLPSDRFSAERTGGSVSTLTIQRTQQEDSAVYLCASSLDGGFNQPQHFGDGTRLSIL.

This clonotype was counted between two and nine times. This rearrangement joins TRBV4-2 to TRBJ1-1; tentatively, D is TRBD1 (5 bases). Deletions cut 5 bases from V and 3 bases from J, with 16 bases between. The CDR3 sequence is 15 residues long. The germline gives CDR1 LGHNA, CDR2 YNFKEQ. The CDR3 region has the DNA TGTGCCAGCAGCGGGGGGGGGTCGTTTTACACTGAAGCTTTCTTT. Its protein is CASSGGGSFYTEAFF.

This chain uses TRBV3-1 with TRBJ2-1; D call uncertain. This CDR3 spans 14 amino acids. Germline V CDR1 and CDR2: LGHDT, YNNKEL (reference sequence). V lost 0 bases and J 5 bases, leaving 8 bases between the germline ends. As DNA, the CDR3 is TGTGCCAGCAGCCAAGATACCGTCGACAATGAGCAGTTCTTC. Its protein product is CASSQDTVDNEQFF.

The chain has TRBV7-9 and TRBJ1-5; the match to TRBD1 covers 7 bases. Germline V CDR1 and CDR2: SEHNR, FQNEAQ (reference sequence). The J segment lost 0 bases and the V segment lost 5 bases, leaving 1 base of the junction unmatched. The CDR3 extends over 14 amino acids. The CDR3 DNA reads as TGTGCCAGCAGCGACAGGGCTAGCAATCAGCCCCAGCATTTT. It yields the protein CASSDRASNQPQHF.

CDR3 residues: CASSQEGNYNYGYTF. CDR3 sequence (DNA): TGTGCCAGCAGCCAAGAAGGGAACTATAACTATGGCTACACCTTC. The chain is built from TRBV4-2 and TRBJ1-2; D is uncertain. The V end lost 0 bases, the J end lost 1 base, and 9 bases lay between the germline ends. The germline CDR1 and CDR2 sequences are LGHNA and YNFKEQ. The CDR3 loop spans 15 amino acids.